This TCR beta chain originates from a study of beta chain features in type 1 diabetes. With 0 bases clipped from V and 7 bases from J, the junction kept 17 bases outside the gene matches. The CDR3 is 18 amino acids. Each donor gave one heparinised blood draw averaging approximately 100 mL. Sorting of CD4+ naive, central memory, regulatory and stem cell-like memory cells was performed via CD45RO/CCR7/CD25/CD127/CD95/CD27. In the case of this clone: Its antigen is not identified.

General study results and limits: Short templates might get an advantage during PCR, and this would be equal in patients and controls. Shorter TCRB CDR3s, moderately but significantly so, were found in Type 1 diabetes patients in all four CD4+ subsets.

Expressed TCRB transcripts were sequenced because the entire RNA isolate underwent reverse transcription. Assay: immunoSEQ multiplex PCR; the TCRdb copy retains only in-frame clones and omits some. The sample holds 600,000 or so clones, over 12% seen once. Material: naive CD4+ T cells from blood. This sequence originates from a man aged 18 to 30 with type 1 diabetes. J is TRBJ1-2 and V is TRBV6-7; 7 positions match TRBD1. TRBV6-7 is placed among ORFs of uncertain function. This CDR3 is CASSYSEHPGQTPIGYTF. The CDR3, as DNA: TGTGCCAGCAGTTACTCTGAGCATCCGGGACAGACACCCATTGGCTACACCTTC.